A single T cell receptor (beta chain) is shown here with its context. This entry comes from a study of CD8 T cells in Susac syndrome. CDR3 length: 16 amino acids. V was cut by 4 bases and J by 6 bases, with 19 bases left in between. Germline loops: CDR1 SGHNT, CDR2 YENEEA. After extraction with the RNeasy kit, roughly 0.45 to 1 ug of the RNA was reverse transcribed using random hexamers. One entry per CDR3 protein results from TCRdb running MiXCR on the immunoSEQ multiplex PCR reads. The profile shows just over 150,000 distinct CDR3 sequences, 94% of them singletons. Sequencing of TCR beta was carried out in blood CD8+ and CD4+ T cells.

The clonotype was recovered from a human donor with multiple sclerosis. J is TRBJ2-1 and V is TRBV11-3; a possible D gene is TRBD2 (7 bases). The material sequenced was CD8+ T cells from PBMCs. The CDR3 DNA follows: TGTGCCAGCAGCTCCCCCCCGGGGGGCGACCCCAATGAGCAGTTCTTC. This gives the protein CASSSPPGGDPNEQFF.